This is a list of T cell receptor beta chains from one sample in a study of blood T cell repertoires in COVID-19. Here immunoSEQ multiplex PCR was the method, and the copy in TCRdb shows in-frame clones only, minus some. Of tens of thousands of clones listed, 70% to 90% were seen once; the top ten hold approximately 4%. Sequencing input: peripheral blood. Receptors were obtained from a human donor in a cohort sampled during active COVID-19. Each CDR3 is given with its conserved first and last residue. The D gene is left open where the match is weak. A row's size may be missing; if present it is once, few, many or a size class.

j_gene: TRBJ2-5; abundance: few; v_gene: TRBV7-9; d_gene: TRBD2; CDR3nt: TGTGCCAGCAGCCCCAGTGCGGGAGGGGTCCAAGAGACCCAGTACTTC; CDR3aa: CASSPSAGGVQETQYF
j_gene: TRBJ2-5; abundance: once; v_gene: TRBV30; d_gene: TRBD1; CDR3nt: TGTGCCTGGAGTGGGGACAGAGAAGAGACCCAGTACTTC; CDR3aa: CAWSGDREETQYF
j_gene: TRBJ2-2; abundance: -; v_gene: TRBV4-3; d_gene: TRBD1; CDR3nt: TGCGCCAGCAGCCAAGGGGACAGCGTAACGAACACCGGGGAGCTGTTTTTT; CDR3aa: CASSQGDSVTNTGELFF
j_gene: TRBJ2-2; abundance: -; v_gene: TRBV4-2; d_gene: TRBD2; CDR3nt: TGTGCCAGCAGCCAAGAAGGCTTAGCGGGAGGGCCCGGGGAGCTGTTTTTT; CDR3aa: CASSQEGLAGGPGELFF
j_gene: TRBJ2-7; abundance: -; v_gene: TRBV7-9; d_gene: -; CDR3nt: TGTGCCAGCAGCTTATGGTCGGACGAGCAGTACTTC; CDR3aa: CASSLWSDEQYF
j_gene: TRBJ2-7; abundance: -; v_gene: TRBV7-8; d_gene: -; CDR3nt: TGTGCCAGCCGATTCCGAGGGAGAAGCGGCTACGAGCAGTACTTC; CDR3aa: CASRFRGRSGYEQYF
j_gene: TRBJ2-1; abundance: -; v_gene: TRBV19; d_gene: TRBD1; CDR3nt: TGTGCCGCAGGTGTTCTCGGGACAGGCTACAATGAGCAGTTCTTC; CDR3aa: CAAGVLGTGYNEQFF
j_gene: TRBJ1-1; abundance: -; v_gene: TRBV11-2; d_gene: -; CDR3nt: TGTGCCAGCAGCTTAGCGCCAGGTGAAGCTTTCTTT; CDR3aa: CASSLAPGEAFF
j_gene: TRBJ2-1; abundance: -; v_gene: TRBV9; d_gene: TRBD2; CDR3nt: TGTGCCAGCAGCTCCGGCGGGGGAGGTGCCACCGAGCAGTTCTTC; CDR3aa: CASSSGGGGATEQFF
j_gene: TRBJ1-2; abundance: -; v_gene: TRBV4-3; d_gene: TRBD1; CDR3nt: TGCGCCAGCGGACAGGGGGCCAACTATGGCTACACCTTC; CDR3aa: CASGQGANYGYTF
j_gene: TRBJ1-4; abundance: -; v_gene: TRBV30; d_gene: -; CDR3nt: TGTGCCTGGAGTATCGTAGCGGGGGGTGATGAAAAACTGTTTTTT; CDR3aa: CAWSIVAGGDEKLFF
j_gene: TRBJ1-2; abundance: once; v_gene: TRBV19; d_gene: TRBD1; CDR3nt: TGTGCCAGTAATTCCCTCGGACAGGGTGGGCGCTACACCTTC; CDR3aa: CASNSLGQGGRYTF
j_gene: TRBJ2-3; abundance: -; v_gene: TRBV9; d_gene: -; CDR3nt: TGTGCCAGCAGCCGACAGTTTGATACGCAGTATTTT; CDR3aa: CASSRQFDTQYF
j_gene: TRBJ1-1; abundance: once; v_gene: TRBV2; d_gene: TRBD1; CDR3nt: TGTGCCAGCAGTGAACGGACAGGGTTGAACACTGAAGCTTTCTTT; CDR3aa: CASSERTGLNTEAFF
j_gene: TRBJ2-1; abundance: -; v_gene: TRBV10-3; d_gene: -; CDR3nt: TGTGCCATCAGTGAGTCGAACCTCGGGACACGAAATGAGCAGTTCTTC; CDR3aa: CAISESNLGTRNEQFF
j_gene: TRBJ2-7; abundance: -; v_gene: TRBV27; d_gene: -; CDR3nt: TGTGCCAGCAGAAGGAGACACGGGCAGGGTTCCTACGAGCAGTACTTC; CDR3aa: CASRRRHGQGSYEQYF
j_gene: TRBJ1-5; abundance: -; v_gene: TRBV2; d_gene: TRBD1; CDR3nt: TGTGCCAGCAGTCGACAGGGGGTAGTTCAGCCCCAGCATTTT; CDR3aa: CASSRQGVVQPQHF
j_gene: TRBJ1-1; abundance: -; v_gene: TRBV4-3; d_gene: -; CDR3nt: TGCGCCAGCAGCCAAGATGGGGGGGCGAGCACTGAAGCTTTCTTT; CDR3aa: CASSQDGGASTEAFF
j_gene: TRBJ2-7; abundance: -; v_gene: TRBV27; d_gene: -; CDR3nt: TGTGCCAGCAGTTTGGCGGGAAGCAGCTACGAGCAGTACTTC; CDR3aa: CASSLAGSSYEQYF
j_gene: TRBJ2-7; abundance: -; v_gene: TRBV10-3; d_gene: TRBD1; CDR3nt: TGTGCCATCCGGCAGGGGGTCGAGCAGTACTTC; CDR3aa: CAIRQGVEQYF
j_gene: TRBJ2-3; abundance: once; v_gene: TRBV5-1; d_gene: TRBD2; CDR3nt: TGCGCCAGCAGCACCGGGACTAGCGACACAGATACGCAGTATTTT; CDR3aa: CASSTGTSDTDTQYF
j_gene: TRBJ2-6; abundance: -; v_gene: TRBV11-2; d_gene: TRBD1; CDR3nt: TGTGCCAGCAGCTTAGGGGTTGGACAGGGGGCTGGTGGGGCCAACGTCCTGACTTTC; CDR3aa: CASSLGVGQGAGGANVLTF
j_gene: TRBJ2-2; abundance: once; v_gene: TRBV5-4; d_gene: -; CDR3nt: TGTGCCAGCAGCTTTCTAGGGGCCGGGGAGCTGTTTTTT; CDR3aa: CASSFLGAGELFF
j_gene: TRBJ1-2; abundance: few; v_gene: TRBV20-1; d_gene: -; CDR3nt: TGCAGTGCTTCAGCGGACTATGGCTACACCTTC; CDR3aa: CSASADYGYTF
j_gene: TRBJ1-1; abundance: -; v_gene: TRBV10-1; d_gene: -; CDR3nt: TGCGCCAGCAGTGAGTCGGTGCCGGGACTGAAGAACACTGAAGCTTTCTTT; CDR3aa: CASSESVPGLKNTEAFF
j_gene: TRBJ2-1; abundance: -; v_gene: TRBV9; d_gene: TRBD2; CDR3nt: TGTGCCAGCAGCGTAGGGGGACTAGCGGGGGTTAACAATGAGCAGTTCTTC; CDR3aa: CASSVGGLAGVNNEQFF
j_gene: TRBJ2-7; abundance: -; v_gene: TRBV5-1; d_gene: TRBD1; CDR3nt: TGCGCCAGCAGCTTGTCAACAGGGGGATACGAGCAGTACTTC; CDR3aa: CASSLSTGGYEQYF
j_gene: TRBJ2-3; abundance: few; v_gene: TRBV6-1; d_gene: TRBD1; CDR3nt: TGTGCCAGCAGTGAAGTAGGGGGCGCAGATACGCAGTATTTT; CDR3aa: CASSEVGGADTQYF
j_gene: TRBJ2-1; abundance: -; v_gene: TRBV11-3; d_gene: TRBD2; CDR3nt: TGTGCCAGCAGCCCCGGGGGGGGTTACAATGAGCAGTTCTTC; CDR3aa: CASSPGGGYNEQFF
j_gene: TRBJ2-7; abundance: -; v_gene: TRBV28; d_gene: TRBD2; CDR3nt: TGTGCCAGCAGGCCTCGACTAGCGGGGACCTACGAGCAGTACTTC; CDR3aa: CASRPRLAGTYEQYF
j_gene: TRBJ2-7; abundance: -; v_gene: TRBV13; d_gene: -; CDR3nt: TGTGCCAGCAGCTCCCTGACAGGCAGCTCCTACGAGCAGTACTTC; CDR3aa: CASSSLTGSSYEQYF
j_gene: TRBJ2-1; abundance: -; v_gene: TRBV10-3; d_gene: -; CDR3nt: TGTGCCATCAGTGAGTCTGGCAGGGTTAGGGGTGAGCAGTTCTTC; CDR3aa: CAISESGRVRGEQFF
j_gene: TRBJ2-3; abundance: -; v_gene: TRBV14; d_gene: -; CDR3nt: TGTGCCAGCAGCCAAGTAACAGATACGCAGTATTTT; CDR3aa: CASSQVTDTQYF
j_gene: TRBJ2-7; abundance: -; v_gene: TRBV6-6; d_gene: TRBD2; CDR3nt: TGTGCCAGCACCAATCATCTTAGCGGGGTCTACGAGCAGTACTTC; CDR3aa: CASTNHLSGVYEQYF
j_gene: TRBJ2-1; abundance: -; v_gene: TRBV5-4; d_gene: -; CDR3nt: TGTGCCAGCAGCGGGGGGGCCCCTGACAATGAGCAGTTCTTC; CDR3aa: CASSGGAPDNEQFF
j_gene: TRBJ1-3; abundance: -; v_gene: TRBV6-5; d_gene: TRBD1; CDR3nt: TGTGCCAGCAGCCGGACAGGTGGAAACACCATATATTTT; CDR3aa: CASSRTGGNTIYF
j_gene: TRBJ1-2; abundance: once; v_gene: TRBV9; d_gene: TRBD1; CDR3nt: TGTGCCAGCAGCACCAGGACAGGGGTTCATGGCTACACCTTC; CDR3aa: CASSTRTGVHGYTF
j_gene: TRBJ2-1; abundance: -; v_gene: TRBV10-3; d_gene: -; CDR3nt: TGTGCCATCAGTGAGACTGCTGCTTCCTACAATGAGCAGTTCTTC; CDR3aa: CAISETAASYNEQFF
j_gene: TRBJ1-4; abundance: -; v_gene: TRBV9; d_gene: -; CDR3nt: TGTGCCAGCAGCCCAGGTGGGGGGAGGAAACTGTTTTTT; CDR3aa: CASSPGGGRKLFF
j_gene: TRBJ2-1; abundance: once; v_gene: TRBV7-9; d_gene: -; CDR3nt: -; CDR3aa: CASSFASGSTFF